These 32 T cell receptor beta chains were all obtained from the same sample, sequenced in a study of blood T cells in healthy people across ages. Together with a sample-barcoded 5' primer, a J-beta primer mix was included in a second PCR lasting about 6 to 11 cycles. TCRdb used MiXCR to reprocess the 5' RACE reads, holding one entry per CDR3 protein. Of roughly 930,000 distinct CDR3 sequences detected, 48% appear once; the ten largest clones hold around 15%. The sample consisted of blood. Every receptor here comes from a man aged 25-45 years in good health.

CDR3: CSARVSTSPSYEQYF. CDR3 nucleotides: TGCAGTGCTAGAGTTTCAACTAGCCCCTCCTACGAGCAGTACTTC. The chain has TRBV20-1 and TRBJ2-7, with D perhaps matching TRBD2 (6 bases). The CDR3 runs 15 residues. V was clipped by 1 base and J by 0 bases, with 13 bases between them. Germline V lookup: CDR1 DFQATT, CDR2 SNEGSKA (reference sequence).

This clonotype was picked up a small number of times. The gene calls are TRBV12-3 or TRBV12-4 and TRBJ2-1; D perhaps matches TRBD1 (6 bases). The CDR3 loop spans 15 amino acids. V lost 5 bases and J lost 1, with 12 bases in between. The CDR3 DNA is TGTGCCAGCAGTGCTGACAGGTTTTCCTACAATGAGCAGTTCTTC. It yields the protein CASSADRFSYNEQFF.

This clonotype turned up a few times. The chain uses TRBV6-2 or TRBV6-3 and TRBJ2-4; D gene ambiguous. Per the germline V gene, CDR1 is MNHEY and CDR2 is SVGEGT. The CDR3 is made up of 16 amino acids. V was clipped by 0 bases and J by 8 bases, with 17 bases between them. CDR3 sequence: CASSYSILWYEDIQYF. CDR3 bases: TGTGCCAGCAGTTACTCGATTCTCTGGTACGAAGACATTCAGTACTTC.

The chain has TRBV5-1 and TRBJ1-1, with D maybe TRBD1 (5 bases). V gave up 9 bases and J gave up 7 bases, with 13 bases separating them. Germline CDR1 reads SGHRS; CDR2 reads YFSETQ. CDR3 length: 11 residues. CDR3 coding DNA: TGCGCCACAGGGACGGGGAATGAAGCTTTCTTT. It specifies CATGTGNEAFF.

The chain employs TRBV6-2 or TRBV6-3 and TRBJ1-2; possible D gene TRBD1, 5 bases. Trimming cost V 2 bases and J 7 bases, with 14 bases left between them. Germline-derived CDR1 and CDR2 are MNHEY and SVGEGT. The length of the CDR3 is 14 residues. This CDR3 reads CASSYPDPGPGYTF. The CDR3 region has the DNA TGTGCCAGCAGTTACCCGGACCCGGGACCTGGCTACACCTTC.

In this sample, this clonotype turned up a few times. V and J are TRBV28 and TRBJ2-6; D unclear. CDR1 and CDR2 from the germline V gene are MDHEN and SYDVKM. This CDR3 region has 13 residues. V was clipped by 3 bases and J by 3 bases, with 3 bases between them. CDR3 sequence reads: CASSFHGANVLTF. Written as DNA, the CDR3 is TGTGCCAGCAGTTTTCATGGGGCCAACGTCCTGACTTTC.

With regard to this clonotype: At one end the junction does not follow the germline gene, possibly because of a read error. The rearrangement uses TRBV7-7 and TRBJ2-1, with unresolved D. The CDR3 totals 14 residues. Looked up from germline, CDR1 is SSHAT and CDR2 is FNYEAQ (reference sequence). The CDR3 bases are TGTGCTAGCAGCTTATACGGTTCCTACAATGAGCAGTTCTTC. Residues: CASSLYGSYNEQFF.

This chain connects TRBV4-1 to TRBJ2-3, with TRBD2 matching 10 bases. Germline V CDR1 and CDR2: MGHRA, YSYEKL. J lost 3 bases, V lost 0 bases, and 9 bases had no gene match. CDR3 length equals 18 residues. CDR3 protein: CASSQETRAGGPTDTQYF. CDR3 coding DNA: TGCGCCAGCAGCCAAGAAACAAGAGCGGGGGGGCCGACAGATACGCAGTATTTT.

The chain couples TRBV20-1 to TRBJ1-5; possible D gene TRBD1, 5 bases. V shed 4 bases and J shed 4 bases, with 20 bases lying between them. Germline V lookup: CDR1 DFQATT, CDR2 SNEGSKA (reference sequence). There are 16 residues in the CDR3. CDR3 sequence reads: CSATQIPGLENQPQHF. CDR3 bases: TGCAGTGCTACCCAAATTCCGGGACTCGAGAATCAGCCCCAGCATTTT.

This chain joins TRBV27 and TRBJ2-7; D possibly corresponds to TRBD1 (6 bases). This CDR3 has 16 amino acids. Germline V gene data show CDR1 as MNHEY and CDR2 as SMNVEV (reference sequence). The germline V and J ends were trimmed by 6 bases and 4 bases, with 22 bases remaining between them. The CDR3 DNA sequence: TGTGCCAGCAGCCCCCAGGGGACGGATCGCCTTTACGAGCAGTACTTC. This encodes CASSPQGTDRLYEQYF.

V usage is TRBV6-5 and J usage is TRBJ2-7; D might be TRBD1 (6 bases). Trimming removed 2 bases from V and 2 bases from J, with 13 bases in between. Germline assignment: CDR1 MNHEY and CDR2 SVGAGI. The CDR3 consists of 15 residues. The CDR3 spells CASSYQQGKPYEQYF. In DNA, the CDR3 is TGTGCCAGCAGTTACCAGCAGGGGAAACCCTACGAGCAGTACTTC.

The chain recombines TRBV5-6 with TRBJ1-2; 8 bases agree with TRBD1. Germline CDR1 is SGHDT and CDR2 is YYEEEE. This CDR3 has 14 amino acids. V lost 3 bases, J lost 4 bases, and 5 bases stayed unmatched. The CDR3 loop reads CASSSRTGSYGYTF. The CDR3, as DNA: TGTGCCAGCAGCTCCCGGACAGGGAGCTATGGCTACACCTTC.

This clonotype was detected a few times. The chain recombines TRBV6-6 with TRBJ2-2; TRBD1 matches 9 bases. The V and J ends lost 6 bases and 4 bases, in that order; junction bases with no gene match: 6. The CDR3 is 15 residues long. Germline V CDR1 and CDR2: MNHNY, SVGAGI (reference sequence). The CDR3 sequence: CASSLQGAGTGELFF. In DNA form, the CDR3 reads TGTGCCAGCAGCCTACAGGGGGCTGGCACCGGGGAGCTGTTTTTT.

This clonotype was counted a few times. The chain couples TRBV28 to TRBJ2-7, with D perhaps matching TRBD1 (5 bases). With 3 bases removed from V and 2 bases from J, the gap between germline ends came to 11 bases. Germline lookup yields CDR1 MDHEN and CDR2 SYDVKM. This CDR3 has 14 amino acids. This CDR3 reads CASSFQGGAYEQYF. For the CDR3, the DNA is TGTGCCAGCAGTTTCCAGGGTGGGGCCTACGAGCAGTACTTC.

In its sample, this clonotype was seen a few times. V is TRBV28 and J is TRBJ2-5, with D possibly matching TRBD1 (6 bases). Germline V gene data show CDR1 as MDHEN and CDR2 as SYDVKM. The germline V and J ends were trimmed by 2 bases and 5 bases, with 12 bases remaining between them. This CDR3 has 14 residues. The chain's CDR3 is CASSLVYREETQYF. CDR3 DNA sequence: TGTGCCAGCAGTTTAGTGTACAGGGAGGAGACCCAGTACTTC. The full variable domain, completed using reference TRBV28 and TRBJ2-5, is DVKVTQSSRYLVKRTGEKVFLECVQDMDHENMFWYRQDPGLGLRLIYFSYDVKMKEKGDIPEGYSVSREKKERFSLILESASTNQTSMYLCASSLVYREETQYFGPGTRLLVL.

This chain links TRBV6-6 with TRBJ2-6; D ambiguous. The CDR3 totals 15 residues. V lost 4 bases and J lost 0, with 7 bases in between. CDR1 MNHNY and CDR2 SVGAGI come from the germline V gene (reference sequence). CDR3 region: CASSSTVSGANVLTF. CDR3 DNA sequence: TGTGCCAGCAGTTCTACAGTCTCTGGGGCCAACGTCCTGACTTTC.

This clonotype came up a few times. The V gene is TRBV9, the J gene TRBJ2-3; 10 bases are a match to TRBD2. Per the germline V gene, CDR1 is SGDLS and CDR2 is YYNGEE. The CDR3 has 17 residues. The J segment lost 4 bases and the V segment lost 0 bases, leaving 8 bases of the junction unmatched. The CDR3 coding sequence is TGTGCCAGCAGCGTAGAAGTTTGGAGCGGGGGGGCAGATACGCAGTATTTT. This encodes CASSVEVWSGGADTQYF.

This clonotype was detected a few times. The rearrangement joins TRBV27 to TRBJ1-2; perhaps TRBD1 as D (5 bases). CDR1 MNHEY and CDR2 SMNVEV come from the germline V gene (reference sequence). This CDR3 spans 13 amino acids. V was shortened by 3 bases and J by 6 bases, with 11 bases between the two germline ends. CDR3 nucleotide sequence: TGTGCCAGCAGTTTCGAGGGGAGCGATGGCTACACCTTC. Its protein product is CASSFEGSDGYTF.

This chain uses TRBV27 with TRBJ2-5, with 8 bases lining up with TRBD1. V was pared by 2 bases and J by 2 bases, with 7 bases of the junction left unmatched. Germline V gene data show CDR1 as MNHEY and CDR2 as SMNVEV (reference sequence). This CDR3 region has 16 residues. The CDR3 sequence is CASSLVGRGLQETQYF. CDR3 coding DNA: TGTGCCAGCAGTTTAGTAGGCAGGGGGCTTCAAGAGACCCAGTACTTC.

The V call is TRBV6-1, the J call TRBJ2-5; the D gene is possibly TRBD1 (6 bases). Germline lookup yields CDR1 MNHNS and CDR2 SASEGT. The CDR3 consists of 18 residues. V dropped 7 bases and J dropped 5 bases, with 29 bases sitting between them. The CDR3 nucleotides read TGTGCCAGCAATGGCGGTTTTGATGCAGGGGCTCCAAGGGAGACCCAGTACTTC. Translation: CASNGGFDAGAPRETQYF.

A note on this clonotype: This sequence may be a read error, since a much larger clone differs from it by one base. This sequence joins TRBV4-2 and TRBJ1-2; the match to TRBD1 covers 7 bases. After removal of 4 bases from V and 13 bases from J, the junction contained 9 bases not matched to a gene. The CDR3 spans 12 residues. The V gene's germline CDR1 is LGHNA and CDR2 YNFKEQ. The CDR3 DNA follows: TGTGCCAGCAGCCGCCGACAGGGTAGCTGCACCTTC. It specifies CASSRRQGSCTF.

The gene calls are TRBV20-1 and TRBJ2-1; D gene ambiguous. With 1 base removed from V and 7 bases from J, the gap between germline ends came to 11 bases. The CDR3 runs to 13 residues. CDR1 DFQATT and CDR2 SNEGSKA come from the germline V gene (reference sequence). The chain's CDR3 is CSARVEIGNEQFF. The CDR3 DNA follows: TGCAGTGCTAGAGTCGAAATCGGGAATGAGCAGTTCTTC.

The rearrangement links TRBV7-2 to TRBJ2-5; no firm D call. The DNA end favors TRBJ2-4, so the J call may be wrong. Germline V CDR1 and CDR2: SGHTA, FQGNSA. This CDR3 region has 14 residues. CDR3 sequence (DNA): TGTGCCAGCAGCTTGTTGACGGCCCAACGCATTCAGTACTTC. Its protein product is CASSLLTAQRIQYF.

This chain uses TRBV29-1 with TRBJ1-4; 7 nucleotides line up with TRBD1. The CDR3 contains 15 residues. Germline V gives CDR1 SQVTM, CDR2 ANQGSEA. Trimming removed 4 bases from V and 8 bases from J; junction bases left unmatched: 13. CDR3 sequence (DNA): TGCAGCGTTGTGAGACAGGGACCTGGCGGAGAAAAACTGTTTTTT. This encodes CSVVRQGPGGEKLFF.

V is TRBV4-1 and J is TRBJ1-1; TRBD1 matches at 7 bases. This CDR3 is 14 amino acids long. With 7 bases clipped from V and 7 bases from J, the junction kept 12 bases outside the gene matches. Germline V gene sequence: CDR1 MGHRA, CDR2 YSYEKL. CDR3 protein: CASKRTGAAHEAFF. Here the CDR3 DNA reads TGCGCCAGCAAGAGGACAGGCGCCGCCCATGAAGCTTTCTTT.

This clonotype was picked up one time. The chain combines TRBV20-1 with TRBJ1-4; 10 bases match TRBD1. CDR3 length equals 14 residues. Unmatched junction bases numbered 7, after V lost 4 bases and J lost 8 bases. Germline V gives CDR1 DFQATT, CDR2 SNEGSKA (reference sequence). CDR3 coding DNA: TGCAGTGCTACTTCCCGGGACAGGGGCGAAAAACTGTTTTTT. Translating gives CSATSRDRGEKLFF.

This clonotype was detected only once. One end of the junction varies from germline; a read error may be responsible. V is TRBV7-6 and J is TRBJ2-7; D call uncertain. Near its end, the DNA agrees better with TRBJ2-5, so the J call may be wrong. Germline V CDR1 and CDR2: SGHVS, FNYEAQ. This CDR3 has 12 residues. DNA of the CDR3: TGTACCAGCAGCTTAGTTGAGGAGACCCAGTACTTC. Translated: CTSSLVEETQYF.

This clonotype has more than one count but fewer than ten. The chain links TRBV7-2 to TRBJ2-7; D is tentatively TRBD1 or TRBD2 (5 bases each). CDR1 and CDR2 (germline): SGHTA, FQGNSA. Trimming pared 0 bases from V and 2 bases from J, leaving 14 bases between. This CDR3 is 16 amino acids long. The chain's CDR3 is CASSLALGQGAYEQYF. CDR3 nucleotides: TGTGCCAGCAGCTTAGCGCTAGGGCAGGGAGCCTACGAGCAGTACTTC.

V and J are TRBV29-1 and TRBJ2-3; D call uncertain. Trimming pared 6 bases from V and 2 bases from J, leaving 12 bases between. This CDR3 is built from 13 residues. Germline assignment: CDR1 SQVTM and CDR2 ANQGSEA. The CDR3 region has the DNA TGCAGCGTAGCCACCATTTTCACAGATACGCAGTATTTT. Amino acids: CSVATIFTDTQYF.

The chain employs TRBV4-2 and TRBJ2-3, with D uncertain. V lost 4 bases and J lost 1, with 12 bases in between. Germline V gives CDR1 LGHNA, CDR2 YNFKEQ. The CDR3 runs 15 residues. Here the CDR3 DNA reads TGTGCCAGCAGCCGCTCCCGGGTACGCACAGATACGCAGTATTTT. Translated: CASSRSRVRTDTQYF.

The chain carries TRBV4-2 and TRBJ2-5, with 11 bases aligning to TRBD1. The last part of the DNA fits TRBJ2-7 better; the J call may be wrong. The germline CDR1 and CDR2 sequences are LGHNA and YNFKEQ. The CDR3 sequence is 15 residues long. The CDR3 DNA reads TGTGCCAGCAGCTACTCTTGGACAGGGGGCAACGAGCAGTACTTC. Translated, it gives CASSYSWTGGNEQYF.

The J gene is TRBJ2-1, the V gene TRBV27; D possibly corresponds to TRBD1 (7 bases). V shed 3 bases and J shed 9 bases, with 15 bases lying between them. The CDR3 has 14 amino acids. The germline CDR1 and CDR2 sequences are MNHEY and SMNVEV (reference sequence). The CDR3 is CASSFEEGASEQFF. The CDR3 DNA is TGTGCCAGCAGTTTCGAGGAGGGGGCTAGTGAGCAGTTCTTC.